This T cell receptor beta chain was recovered during a study of shared clonotypes between healthy human individuals. Study results and limitations: Generally, naive subsets (rather than memory subsets) showed larger estimated richness. Sorted-subset samples were not fully sequenced, rarefaction indicated.

J lost 5 bases, V lost 0 bases, and 7 bases had no gene match. The CDR3 is 15 residues long. Germline V gives CDR1 SGHAT, CDR2 FQNNGV. Each subset's genomic DNA was shared equally among a number of immunoSEQ plates. Libraries were prepared by immunoSEQ multiplex PCR; TCRdb keeps only in-frame clonotypes and omits some of them. The sample yields about 2.4 million clones, around 94% seen once. Concerning this clone: No antigen is known for it.

This chain connects TRBV11-2 to TRBJ2-7; TRBD2 matches 7 bases. The sample consisted of naive CD4+ T cells sorted from blood. Subset: CD45RA+ positively selected. This TCR derives from a man aged 18 to 29 in good health. CDR3: CASSLDSMGGDEQYF. In nucleotides, the CDR3 is TGTGCCAGCAGCTTAGATTCCATGGGGGGGGACGAGCAGTACTTC.